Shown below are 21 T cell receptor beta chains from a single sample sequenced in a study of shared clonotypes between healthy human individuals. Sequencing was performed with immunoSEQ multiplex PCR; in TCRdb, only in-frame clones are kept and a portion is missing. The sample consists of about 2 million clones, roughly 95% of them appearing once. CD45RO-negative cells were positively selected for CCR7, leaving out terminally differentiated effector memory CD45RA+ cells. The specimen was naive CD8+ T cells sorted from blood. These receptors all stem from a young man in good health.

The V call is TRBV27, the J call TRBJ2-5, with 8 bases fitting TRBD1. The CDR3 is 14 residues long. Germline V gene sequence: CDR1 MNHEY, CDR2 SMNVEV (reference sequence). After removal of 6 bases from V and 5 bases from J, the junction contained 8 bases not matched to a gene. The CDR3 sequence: CASRWAGGSETQYF. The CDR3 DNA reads TGTGCCAGCAGATGGGCAGGGGGCAGTGAGACCCAGTACTTC.

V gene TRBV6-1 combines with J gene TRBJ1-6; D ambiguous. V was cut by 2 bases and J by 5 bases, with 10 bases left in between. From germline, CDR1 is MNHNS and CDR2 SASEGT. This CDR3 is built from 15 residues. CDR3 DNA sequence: TGTGCCAGCAGTGAACCGTATTCCAATAATTCACCCCTCCACTTT. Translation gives CASSEPYSNNSPLHF.

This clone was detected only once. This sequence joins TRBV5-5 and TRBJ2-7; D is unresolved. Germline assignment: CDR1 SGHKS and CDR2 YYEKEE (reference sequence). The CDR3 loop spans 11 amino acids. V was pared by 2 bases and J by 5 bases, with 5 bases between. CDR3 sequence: CASSFGNEQYF. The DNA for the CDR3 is TGTGCCAGCAGCTTTGGGAACGAGCAGTACTTC.

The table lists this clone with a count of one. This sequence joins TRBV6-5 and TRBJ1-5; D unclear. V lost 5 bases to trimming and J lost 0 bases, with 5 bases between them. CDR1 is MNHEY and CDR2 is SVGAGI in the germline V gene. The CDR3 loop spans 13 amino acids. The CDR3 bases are TGTGCCAGCAGTACGAGTAGCAATCAGCCCCAGCATTTT. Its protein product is CASSTSSNQPQHF.

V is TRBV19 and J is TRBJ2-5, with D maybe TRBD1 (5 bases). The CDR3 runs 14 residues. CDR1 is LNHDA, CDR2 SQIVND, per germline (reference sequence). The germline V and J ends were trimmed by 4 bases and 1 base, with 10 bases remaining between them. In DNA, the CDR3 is TGTGCCAGTAGTAAGGACACCTTCCAAGAGACCCAGTACTTC. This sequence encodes CASSKDTFQETQYF.

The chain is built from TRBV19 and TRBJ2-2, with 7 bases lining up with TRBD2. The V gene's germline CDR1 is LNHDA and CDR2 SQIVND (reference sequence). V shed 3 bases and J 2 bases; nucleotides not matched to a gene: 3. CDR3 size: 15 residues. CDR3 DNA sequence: TGTGCCAGTAGTATTGGAGCGGGAAACACCGGGGAGCTGTTTTTT. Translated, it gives CASSIGAGNTGELFF. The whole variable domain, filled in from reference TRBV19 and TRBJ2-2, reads DGGITQSPKYLFRKEGQNVTLSCEQNLNHDAMYWYRQDPGQGLRLIYYSQIVNDFQKGDIAEGYSVSREKKESFPLTVTSAQKNPTAFYLCASSIGAGNTGELFFGEGSRLTVL.

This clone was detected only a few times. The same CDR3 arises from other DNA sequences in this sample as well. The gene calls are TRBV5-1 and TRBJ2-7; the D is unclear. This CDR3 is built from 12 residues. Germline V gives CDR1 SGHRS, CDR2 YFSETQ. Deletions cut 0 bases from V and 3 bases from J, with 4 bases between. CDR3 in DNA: TGCGCCAGCAGCTTGGTCGGCTACGAGCAGTACTTC. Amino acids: CASSLVGYEQYF.

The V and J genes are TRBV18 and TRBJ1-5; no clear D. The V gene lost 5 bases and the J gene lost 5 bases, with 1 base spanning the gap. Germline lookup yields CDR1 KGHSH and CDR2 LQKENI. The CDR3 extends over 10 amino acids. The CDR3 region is CASSDQPQHF. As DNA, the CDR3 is TGTGCCAGCTCAGATCAGCCCCAGCATTTT.

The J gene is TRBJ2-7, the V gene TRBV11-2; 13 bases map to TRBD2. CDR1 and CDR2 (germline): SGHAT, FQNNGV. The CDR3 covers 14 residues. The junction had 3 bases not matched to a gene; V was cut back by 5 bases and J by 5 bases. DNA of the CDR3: TGTGCCAGCAGCCTGACTAGCGGGAGGAACGAGCAGTACTTC. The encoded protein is CASSLTSGRNEQYF.

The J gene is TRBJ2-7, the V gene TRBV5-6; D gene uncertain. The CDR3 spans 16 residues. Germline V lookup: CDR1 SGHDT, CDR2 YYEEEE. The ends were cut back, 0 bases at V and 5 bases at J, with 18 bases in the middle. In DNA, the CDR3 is TGTGCCAGCAGCTTGGACGATCACCCCCTGCTCAACGAGCAGTACTTC. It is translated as CASSLDDHPLLNEQYF. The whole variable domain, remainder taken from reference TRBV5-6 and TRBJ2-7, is DAGVTQSPTHLIKTRGQQVTLRCSPKSGHDTVSWYQQALGQGPQFIFQYYEEEERQRGNFPDRFSGHQFPNYSSELNVNALLLGDSALYLCASSLDDHPLLNEQYFGPGTRLTVT.

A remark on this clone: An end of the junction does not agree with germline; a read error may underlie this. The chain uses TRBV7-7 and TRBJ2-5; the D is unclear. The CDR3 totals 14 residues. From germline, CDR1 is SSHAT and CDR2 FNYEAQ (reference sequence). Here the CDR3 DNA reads TGTGCTAGCAGCTTAAGGCCAGCACAAGAGACCCAGTACTTC. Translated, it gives CASSLRPAQETQYF.

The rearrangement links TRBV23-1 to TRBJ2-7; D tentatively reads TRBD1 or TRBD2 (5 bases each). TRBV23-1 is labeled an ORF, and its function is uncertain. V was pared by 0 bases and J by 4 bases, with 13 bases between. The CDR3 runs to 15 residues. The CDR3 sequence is CASSQSPRGPYEQYF. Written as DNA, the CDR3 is TGCGCCAGCAGTCAATCCCCGAGGGGCCCATACGAGCAGTACTTC.

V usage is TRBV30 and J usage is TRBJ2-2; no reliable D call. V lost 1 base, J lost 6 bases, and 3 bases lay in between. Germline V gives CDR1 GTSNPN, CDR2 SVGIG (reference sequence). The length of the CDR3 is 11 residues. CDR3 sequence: CAWSAPGELFF. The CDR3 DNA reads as TGTGCCTGGAGTGCGCCCGGGGAGCTGTTTTTT.

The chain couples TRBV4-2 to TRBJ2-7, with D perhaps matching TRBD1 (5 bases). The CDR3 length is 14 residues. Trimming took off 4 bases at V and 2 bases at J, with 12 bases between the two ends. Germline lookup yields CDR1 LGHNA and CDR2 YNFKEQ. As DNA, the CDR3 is TGTGCCAGCAGCCCAGGGCAGGGCGCCTACGAGCAGTACTTC. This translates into CASSPGQGAYEQYF.

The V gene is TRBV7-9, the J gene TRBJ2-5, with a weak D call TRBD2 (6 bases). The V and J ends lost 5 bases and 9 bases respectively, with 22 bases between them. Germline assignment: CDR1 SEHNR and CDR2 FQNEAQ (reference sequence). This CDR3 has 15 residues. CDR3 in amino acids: CASSPRLGTPEAQYF. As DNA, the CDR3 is TGTGCCAGCAGCCCCCGTCTGGGGACTCCTGAGGCCCAGTACTTC.

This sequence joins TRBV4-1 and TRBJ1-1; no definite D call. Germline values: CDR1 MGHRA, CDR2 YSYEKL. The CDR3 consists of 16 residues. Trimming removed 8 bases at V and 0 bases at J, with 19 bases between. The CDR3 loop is CASLLRPGDMNTEAFF. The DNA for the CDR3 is TGCGCCAGCCTATTACGCCCCGGCGACATGAACACTGAAGCTTTCTTT.

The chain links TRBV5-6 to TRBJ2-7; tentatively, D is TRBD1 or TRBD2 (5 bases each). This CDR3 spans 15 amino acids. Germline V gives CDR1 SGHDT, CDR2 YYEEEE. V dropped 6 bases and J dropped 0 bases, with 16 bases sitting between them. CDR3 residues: CASTLTWGNSYEQYF. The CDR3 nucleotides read TGTGCCAGCACCCTTACTTGGGGGAACTCCTACGAGCAGTACTTC.

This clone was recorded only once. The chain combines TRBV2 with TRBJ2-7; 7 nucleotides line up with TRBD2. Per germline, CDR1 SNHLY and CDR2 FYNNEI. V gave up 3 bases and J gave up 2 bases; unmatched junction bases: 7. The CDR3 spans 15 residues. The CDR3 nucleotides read TGTGCCAGCAGTGACAGCGGGGAGAGGACCTACGAGCAGTACTTC. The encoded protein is CASSDSGERTYEQYF. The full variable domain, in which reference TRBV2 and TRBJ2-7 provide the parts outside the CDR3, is EPEVTQTPSHQVTQMGQEVILRCVPISNHLYFYWYRQILGQKVEFLVSFYNNEISEKSEIFDDQFSVERPDGSNFTLKIRSTKLEDSAMYFCASSDSGERTYEQYFGPGTRLTVT.

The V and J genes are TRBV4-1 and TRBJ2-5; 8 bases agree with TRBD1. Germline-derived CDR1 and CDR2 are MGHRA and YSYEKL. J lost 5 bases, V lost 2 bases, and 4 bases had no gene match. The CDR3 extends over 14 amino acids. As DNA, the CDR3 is TGCGCCAGCAGCCAAAGGGACAGGCGCGAGACCCAGTACTTC. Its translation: CASSQRDRRETQYF.

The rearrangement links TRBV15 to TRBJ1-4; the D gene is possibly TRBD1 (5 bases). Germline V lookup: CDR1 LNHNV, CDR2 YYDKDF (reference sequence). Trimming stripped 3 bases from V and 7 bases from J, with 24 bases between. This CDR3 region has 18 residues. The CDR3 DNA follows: TGTGCCACCAGCAGCGTGGGCCCAGGGTCACGCTACGGTGAAAAACTGTTTTTT. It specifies CATSSVGPGSRYGEKLFF.

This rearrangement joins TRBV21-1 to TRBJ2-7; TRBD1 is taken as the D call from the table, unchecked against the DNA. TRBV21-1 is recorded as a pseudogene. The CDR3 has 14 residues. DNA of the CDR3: TGTGCCAGCAGCAATGGACAGAGAACCTACGAGCAGTACTTC. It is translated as CASSNGQRTYEQYF.